Following are 16 T cell receptor beta chains from one sample sequenced in a study of cytomegalovirus exposure and HLA in healthy donors. PCR primers comprised 60 Vbeta and 13 Jbeta primers. TCRdb's table, derived via immunoSEQ multiplex PCR, lists solely in-frame clones and lacks some. The sample lists 210,000 or so clones; more than 85% were seen once. The sample taken for sequencing was PBMCs. The origin of the receptors is a woman between 18 and 29 years old in good health and CMV-seronegative.

This clone was detected a few times. The rearrangement joins TRBV19 to TRBJ2-7, with 7 bases aligning to TRBD1. Germline CDR1 reads LNHDA; CDR2 reads SQIVND (reference sequence). This CDR3 has 14 amino acids. The V segment lost 3 bases and the J segment 5 bases; nucleotides outside the gene matches: 7. The CDR3 coding sequence is TGTGCCAGTAGTATCCCCGGGACAGTACACGAGCAGTACTTC. Its translation: CASSIPGTVHEQYF. The variable domain in full, with the rest retrieved from reference TRBV19 and TRBJ2-7, is DGGITQSPKYLFRKEGQNVTLSCEQNLNHDAMYWYRQDPGQGLRLIYYSQIVNDFQKGDIAEGYSVSREKKESFPLTVTSAQKNPTAFYLCASSIPGTVHEQYFGPGTRLTVT.

V is TRBV7-6 and J is TRBJ2-1, with 9 bases identical to TRBD2. The V gene's germline CDR1 is SGHVS and CDR2 FNYEAQ. This CDR3 is built from 17 residues. J lost 4 bases, V lost 5 bases, and 12 bases had no gene match. The CDR3 DNA follows: TGTGCCAGCAGCGCGAGGGTAGGAGCGGGAGGTTACAATGAGCAGTTCTTC. This encodes CASSARVGAGGYNEQFF.

The CDR3 sequence: CASSLGGGAGVGYTF. The CDR3 DNA follows: TGTGCCAGCAGTTTAGGAGGGGGCGCAGGGGTAGGCTACACCTTC. The V call is TRBV28, the J call TRBJ1-2, with TRBD1 identical over 7 bases. The CDR3 extends over 15 amino acids. Trimming cost V 2 bases and J 8 bases; bases outside gene matches: 11. From germline, CDR1 is MDHEN and CDR2 SYDVKM.

This sequence joins TRBV2 and TRBJ1-1; 12 bases agree with TRBD1. Germline CDR1 and CDR2: SNHLY and FYNNEI. The CDR3 loop spans 12 amino acids. V was pared by 6 bases and J by 10 bases, with 3 bases of the junction left unmatched. DNA of the CDR3: TGTGCCAGCAGGGGACAGGGGGCCGGAGCTTTCTTT. Its translation is CASRGQGAGAFF.

This chain connects TRBV2 to TRBJ2-7, with TRBD1 matching over 9 bases. Unmatched junction bases numbered 9, after V lost 6 bases and J lost 0 bases. Germline CDR1 SNHLY, CDR2 FYNNEI. This CDR3 region has 16 residues. The CDR3 loop is CASRRPGQGHSYEQYF. The CDR3 DNA follows: TGTGCCAGCAGGAGGCCGGGACAGGGTCACTCCTACGAGCAGTACTTC.

This chain joins TRBV19 and TRBJ1-5, with D maybe TRBD1 (6 bases). The germline CDR1 and CDR2 sequences are LNHDA and SQIVND (reference sequence). This CDR3 is built from 14 residues. V gave up 4 bases and J gave up 3 bases, with 10 bases separating them. The CDR3 is CASSNGQINQPQHF. Written as DNA, the CDR3 is TGTGCCAGTAGTAACGGACAGATCAATCAGCCCCAGCATTTT. The full variable domain, in which reference TRBV19 and TRBJ1-5 provide the parts outside the CDR3, is DGGITQSPKYLFRKEGQNVTLSCEQNLNHDAMYWYRQDPGQGLRLIYYSQIVNDFQKGDIAEGYSVSREKKESFPLTVTSAQKNPTAFYLCASSNGQINQPQHFGDGTRLSIL.

The chain is built from TRBV30 and TRBJ1-2; D is unclear. The V gene lost 3 bases and the J gene lost 6 bases, with 17 bases spanning the gap. From germline, CDR1 is GTSNPN and CDR2 SVGIG (reference sequence). The CDR3 has 14 residues. This CDR3 reads CAWRAVGGFHGYTF. For the CDR3, the DNA is TGTGCCTGGAGGGCCGTCGGAGGGTTTCATGGCTACACCTTC.

The CDR3 here is CASSLRGLSSKQYF. The CDR3 DNA is TGTGCCAGCAGCTTAAGGGGTCTTAGTTCCAAGCAGTACTTC. This chain links TRBV7-2 with TRBJ2-7; D is perhaps TRBD1 (5 bases). Trimming took off 2 bases at V and 8 bases at J, with 16 bases between the two ends. The CDR3 has 14 residues. Germline V gene data show CDR1 as SGHTA and CDR2 as FQGNSA.

CDR3: CASSGRRQLSSGNTIYF. The CDR3 DNA reads TGTGCCAGCAGCGGCCGGCGGCAGCTAAGCTCTGGAAACACCATATATTTT. This chain joins TRBV11-2 and TRBJ1-3; D ambiguous. The CDR3 spans 17 residues. The V gene lost 5 bases and the J gene lost 0 bases, with 17 bases spanning the gap. The germline CDR1 and CDR2 sequences are SGHAT and FQNNGV. The full variable domain, its missing parts supplied by reference TRBV11-2 and TRBJ1-3, is EAGVAQSPRYKIIEKRQSVAFWCNPISGHATLYWYQQILGQGPKLLIQFQNNGVVDDSQLPKDRFSAERLKGVDSTLKIQPAKLEDSAVYLCASSGRRQLSSGNTIYFGEGSWLTVV.

This clone is a singleton in its sample. The V and J genes are TRBV9 and TRBJ2-5; the match to TRBD2 covers 8 bases. The germline V gene encodes CDR1 SGDLS and CDR2 YYNGEE. This CDR3 contains 14 residues. J was trimmed by 1 base and V by 4 bases; bases with no gene match: 3. The CDR3 here is CASSPGGAQETQYF. The DNA of the CDR3 is TGTGCCAGCAGCCCCGGGGGGGCCCAAGAGACCCAGTACTTC.

The chain recombines TRBV6-5 with TRBJ2-2; no definite D call. The CDR3 sequence is 14 residues long. Germline values: CDR1 MNHEY, CDR2 SVGAGI. Trimming stripped 6 bases from V and 4 bases from J, with 12 bases between. The CDR3 reads CASRHYVRTGELFF. For the CDR3, the DNA is TGTGCCAGCAGACACTATGTCCGCACCGGGGAGCTGTTTTTT.

In this sample, this clone turned up a few times. V usage is TRBV10-2 and J usage is TRBJ2-7; D is undetermined. This CDR3 is 13 amino acids long. With 0 bases removed from V and 7 bases from J, the gap between germline ends came to 10 bases. Per the germline V gene, CDR1 is WSHSY and CDR2 is SAAADI. This CDR3 is CASSESSPFEQYF. DNA of the CDR3: TGCGCCAGCAGTGAGTCGAGTCCATTTGAGCAGTACTTC.

The genes are TRBV7-7 and TRBJ2-1; TRBD2 matches at 9 bases. The CDR3 is 15 amino acids. Losses at the gene ends were 1 base for V and 9 bases for J; bases not matched to a gene: 7. From germline, CDR1 is SSHAT and CDR2 FNYEAQ (reference sequence). The CDR3 DNA is TGTGCCAGCAGCTTAGGTAGCGGGAGTGTCGGTGAGCAGTTCTTC. This codes for CASSLGSGSVGEQFF.

The chain has TRBV10-1 and TRBJ1-2; D ambiguous. Germline V gene sequence: CDR1 WNHNN, CDR2 SYGVQD (reference sequence). There are 10 residues in the CDR3. CDR3: CGKHSYGYTF. CDR3 bases: TGCGGGAAGCACAGCTATGGCTACACCTTC.

This clone has a handful of counts. The chain uses TRBV28 and TRBJ2-7, with 11 nucleotides matching TRBD2. Trimming cost V 5 bases and J 4 bases; bases outside gene matches: 7. The CDR3 extends over 15 amino acids. Germline V gene lookup returns CDR1 MDHEN and CDR2 SYDVKM. CDR3 protein: CASSAPGTSGYEQYF. CDR3 nucleotide sequence: TGTGCCAGCAGTGCCCCCGGGACTAGCGGTTACGAGCAGTACTTC.

This clone has a handful of counts. V usage is TRBV7-9 and J usage is TRBJ2-1; D remains ambiguous. Trimming removed 4 bases at V and 6 bases at J, with 22 bases between. Germline V CDR1 and CDR2: SEHNR, FQNEAQ (reference sequence). This CDR3 has 17 residues. Here the CDR3 reads CASSSRFISARFNEQFF. Written as DNA, the CDR3 is TGTGCCAGCAGCTCGAGATTCATCTCGGCCAGGTTCAATGAGCAGTTCTTC.